This TCR beta chain was identified in a study of T cells in Graves' hyperthyroidism and ophthalmopathy (dated by TCRdb to between 2018 and 2021). Broadly, across the study: A discovery cohort of fewer than 110 patients, about 40 with Graves' ophthalmopathy and 57 with stable Graves' hyperthyroidism, was used to find distinguishing TCR V-J signatures. An independent validation cohort of under 20 hyperthyroidism patients and roughly 16 patients who later progressed to ophthalmopathy tested prospective prediction of ophthalmopathy. For training and testing, the 110 or so patients in the discovery cohort were randomly divided in a 7:3 ratio. Thyroid tissue and blood T-cell repertoires from several Graves' hyperthyroidism patients were also compared in the study. After sampling, hyperthyroidism patients received methimazole starting at 30 mg daily, and ophthalmopathy patients received high-dose intravenous methylprednisolone. According to the paper, TCR Vbeta CDR3 sequencing was carried out on 135 peripheral blood samples, which came from 40 to 45 ophthalmopathy, under 85 hyperthyroidism and around 17 progressor patients. On the study overall, not on this receptor specifically: Most expanded thyroid clonotypes (frequency above 0.001) were also found in blood, which suggests that blood repertoires may mirror thyroid immune responses. Sample size was not statistically predetermined, and blinding of investigators to group allocation was not performed. During validation, the model predicted progression to ophthalmopathy a median of about 6.5 months ahead of onset, with around 71% sensitivity and roughly 72% specificity. A model built on a 13 V-J signature distinguished ophthalmopathy from stable hyperthyroidism, reaching around 88% sensitivity and around 82% specificity in cross-validation and 80%/75% in testing.

TCR beta CDR3 regions were amplified from RNA transcripts. The TCR CDR3 was subjected to a first round of RT-PCR using the HTBI primer set and the Qiagen OneStep RT-PCR kit. Libraries were constructed in a second round of multiplex PCR, after which size selection and purification were performed. Paired-end sequencing of the libraries was performed with 100 bp reads on an Illumina HiSeq2000. As for the original processing: SOAPnuke was used to process the raw data, removing reads that contained adapters or uncalled bases, had a mean Phred below 15, or lacked an exact match to the constant primer or identifier. High-quality paired reads were merged with COPE v1.2.5, and unique nucleotide sequences were defined as clonotypes. MiTCR v1.1 was used to align clonotypes to the IMGT TRBV, TRBD and TRBJ reference segments. The analysis was restricted to V-J combinations with a frequency above 0.0001, which together covered 98% to 99.2% of the repertoires. The TCS score was defined as F50 (clonal expansion) divided by E x V (chaos), with BLOSUM62-based TCRdist calculated between CDR3 peptides within each V-J. Welch's t-statistics and random forest reduced fewer than 550 V-J features to 13, which were used in a naive Bayes classifier (R e1071). Thyroid-blood repertoire similarity was quantified with the Morisita-Horn index. The public reads were reprocessed in TCRdb via fastp at Q25 and MiXCR, keeping in-frame beta chains. Identical CDR3 protein sequences are pooled into one entry, listed with their most common genes and DNA. The V and J calls were not made by the authors but by TCRdb's processing. Present in this sample are a few hundred thousand distinct CDR3 sequences, under 60% of which were seen just once. The ten largest make up around 19% of the sample.

The study excluded patients with uncontrolled infections, other autoimmune diseases, pregnancy or lactation. Diagnoses were established on the basis of clinical symptoms, serum thyroxine and TRAb, thyroid ultrasound, and orbital computed tomography. Total RNA was extracted using Trizol reagent, and RNA quality was assessed on an Agilent 2100 Bioanalyzer. The CDR3 goes from the cysteine to the phenylalanine over 14 residues. CDR3 DNA only is kept here, 42 bases in frame from base 1. V loses 4 bases of germline sequence and J loses 8 bases, and the interval between the two ends is 14 bases. In the germline V gene (reference sequence), CDR1 corresponds to SEHNR and CDR2 to FQNEAQ. With regard to this clonotype: Its antigen target is currently unknown. No base quality information exists; no much larger clone differs at one position.

The chain employs TRBV7-9 and TRBJ1-4; confidence is insufficient to name the D gene. Material for sequencing was peripheral blood or thyroid tissue (not recorded which). This TCR was recovered from an adult woman with Graves' disease, either hyperthyroidism or ophthalmopathy (not recorded which). The CDR3 loop reads CASSWTSGSEKLFF. The DNA reads as follows: TGTGCCAGCAGCTGGACTAGCGGGAGCGAAAAACTGTTTTTT.